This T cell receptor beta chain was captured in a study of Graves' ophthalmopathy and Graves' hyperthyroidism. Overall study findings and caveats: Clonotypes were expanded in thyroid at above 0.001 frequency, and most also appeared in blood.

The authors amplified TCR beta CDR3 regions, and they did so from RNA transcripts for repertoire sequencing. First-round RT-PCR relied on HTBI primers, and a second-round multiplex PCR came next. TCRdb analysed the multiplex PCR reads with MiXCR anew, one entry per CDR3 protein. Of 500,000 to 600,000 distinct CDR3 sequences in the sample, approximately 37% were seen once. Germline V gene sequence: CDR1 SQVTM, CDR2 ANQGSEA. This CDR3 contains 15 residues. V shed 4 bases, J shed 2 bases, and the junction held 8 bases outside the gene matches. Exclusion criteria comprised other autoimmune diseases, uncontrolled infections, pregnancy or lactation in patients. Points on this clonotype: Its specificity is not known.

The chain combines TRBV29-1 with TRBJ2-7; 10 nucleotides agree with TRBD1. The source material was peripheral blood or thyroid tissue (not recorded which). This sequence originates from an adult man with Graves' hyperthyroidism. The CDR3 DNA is TGCAGCGTTGTGGCCCCGGGACAGGGGACCTACGAGCAGTACTTC. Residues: CSVVAPGQGTYEQYF.